The following is a T cell receptor beta chain sequence with its context. This sample was taken from a study of blood T cell repertoires in COVID-19. CDR3 size: 13 residues. J gave up 3 bases and V 8 bases, and 6 bases lay outside the gene matches. Germline lookup yields CDR1 MNHEY and CDR2 SVGAGI. Some clones are missing from TCRdb's copy, which holds only in-frame ones; the method was immunoSEQ multiplex PCR. This sample yields some 140,000 clones, of which 75% to 90% are seen a single time; 18% belongs to the top ten. The source material was peripheral blood. The clonotype was recovered from a man over 45 with active or convalescent COVID-19. The rearrangement uses TRBV6-5 and TRBJ2-7; 8 bases line up with TRBD1. The CDR3 region has the DNA TGTGCCAGCGGACAGGGTTGGGGCTACGAGCAGTACTTC. Amino acids: CASGQGWGYEQYF.